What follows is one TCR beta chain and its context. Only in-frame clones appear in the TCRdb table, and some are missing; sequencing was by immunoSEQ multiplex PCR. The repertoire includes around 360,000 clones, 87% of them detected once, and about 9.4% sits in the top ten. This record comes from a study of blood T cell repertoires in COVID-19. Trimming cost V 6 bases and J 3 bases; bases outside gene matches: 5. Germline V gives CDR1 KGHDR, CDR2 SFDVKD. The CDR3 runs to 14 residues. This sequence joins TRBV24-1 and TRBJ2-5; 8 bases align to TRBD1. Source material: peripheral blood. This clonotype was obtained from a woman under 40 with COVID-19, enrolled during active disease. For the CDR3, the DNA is TGTGCCACCAGTCGCCCAGGGGGCGAAGAGACCCAGTACTTC. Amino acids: CATSRPGGEETQYF.